The sequence of this TCR beta chain was determined in a study of siplizumab effects on memory and regulatory T cells. Study results and caveats: Versus approximately 29% in controls, the mappable alloreactive CD4+ clones averaged nearly 70% Treg-derived with siplizumab.

The CDR3 totals 15 residues. CDR1 MGHDK and CDR2 SYGVNS come from the germline V gene. V lost 4 bases and J lost 0; bases outside the gene matches: 3. Measured with immunoSEQ multiplex PCR; TCRdb has only the in-frame clones, and not every one. This repertoire shows around 120,000 clones, 90% to 95% found once; its top ten account for roughly 1.5%. A remark on this clone: Its antigen remains unknown. Other DNA sequences in the sample encode the same CDR3.

Input material: non-Treg CD4+ T cells sorted from blood. This chain uses TRBV25-1 with TRBJ2-3; TRBD2 aligns across 8 bases. The receptor's source is a human donor in good health. The CDR3 loop is CASSVAGTSTDTQYF. The CDR3 DNA is TGTGCCAGCAGTGTAGCGGGAACTAGCACAGATACGCAGTATTTT.